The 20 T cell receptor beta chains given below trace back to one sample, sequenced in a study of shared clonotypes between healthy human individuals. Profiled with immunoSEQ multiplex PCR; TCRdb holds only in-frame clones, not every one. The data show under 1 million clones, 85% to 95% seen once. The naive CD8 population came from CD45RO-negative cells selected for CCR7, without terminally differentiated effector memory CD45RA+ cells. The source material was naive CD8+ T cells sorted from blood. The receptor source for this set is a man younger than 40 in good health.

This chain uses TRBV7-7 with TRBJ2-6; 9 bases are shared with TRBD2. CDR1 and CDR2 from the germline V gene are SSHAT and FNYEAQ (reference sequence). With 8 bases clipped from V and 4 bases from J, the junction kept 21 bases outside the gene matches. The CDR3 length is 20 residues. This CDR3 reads CASVGPPLSGSPAGANVLTF. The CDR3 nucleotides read TGTGCCAGCGTCGGACCCCCTCTTAGCGGGAGCCCAGCCGGGGCCAACGTCCTGACTTTC.

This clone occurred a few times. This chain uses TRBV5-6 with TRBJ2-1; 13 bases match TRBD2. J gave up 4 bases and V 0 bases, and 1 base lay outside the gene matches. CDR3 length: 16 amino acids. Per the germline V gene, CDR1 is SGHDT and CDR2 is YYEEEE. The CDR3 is CASSLAGLAGYNEQFF. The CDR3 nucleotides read TGTGCCAGCAGCTTGGCGGGACTAGCGGGATACAATGAGCAGTTCTTC.

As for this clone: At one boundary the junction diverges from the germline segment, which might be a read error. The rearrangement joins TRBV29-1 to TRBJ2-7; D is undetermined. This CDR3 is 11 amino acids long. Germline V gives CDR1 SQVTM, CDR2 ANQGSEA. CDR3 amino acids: CSVEGIHEQYF. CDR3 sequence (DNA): TGCAGCGTGGAAGGGATCCACGAGCAGTACTTC.

The CDR3: CASSLGWDEQFF. DNA for the CDR3: TGTGCCAGCAGCCTTGGGTGGGATGAGCAGTTCTTC. The rearrangement uses TRBV11-2 and TRBJ2-1; D is ambiguous. This CDR3 is 12 amino acids long. V was clipped by 5 bases and J by 8 bases, with 10 bases between them. Germline lookup yields CDR1 SGHAT and CDR2 FQNNGV.

The CDR3 sequence: CASSSEADSNYNEQFF. The CDR3 DNA reads TGTGCCAGCAGCTCGGAGGCTGACAGCAATTACAATGAGCAGTTCTTC. The V gene is TRBV7-9, the J gene TRBJ2-1; TRBD1 or TRBD2 may be the D gene (5 bases each). Trimming pared 4 bases from V and 4 bases from J, leaving 17 bases between. The CDR3 has 16 residues. Germline V gene sequence: CDR1 SEHNR, CDR2 FQNEAQ (reference sequence).

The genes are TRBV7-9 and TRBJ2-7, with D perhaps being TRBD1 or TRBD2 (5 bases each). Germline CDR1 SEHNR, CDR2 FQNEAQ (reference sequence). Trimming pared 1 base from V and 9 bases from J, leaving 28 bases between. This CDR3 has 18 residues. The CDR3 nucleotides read TGTGCCAGCAGCTTAGAAGACGACTCGGGACGGCAATATATCAGGCAGTACTTC. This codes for CASSLEDDSGRQYIRQYF.

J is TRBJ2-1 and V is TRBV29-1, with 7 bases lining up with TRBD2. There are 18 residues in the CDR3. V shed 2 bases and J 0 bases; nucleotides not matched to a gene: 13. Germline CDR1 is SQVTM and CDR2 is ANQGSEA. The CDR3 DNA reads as TGCAGCGTTGAAAGCGGGACCCTGGGCTTGAGCTCCTACAATGAGCAGTTCTTC. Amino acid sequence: CSVESGTLGLSSYNEQFF.

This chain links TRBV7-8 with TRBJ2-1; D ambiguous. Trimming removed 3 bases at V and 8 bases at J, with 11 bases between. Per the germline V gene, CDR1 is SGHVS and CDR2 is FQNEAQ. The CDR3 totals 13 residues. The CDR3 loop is CASSFRQWDEQFF. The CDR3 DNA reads TGTGCCAGCAGCTTCAGACAATGGGATGAGCAGTTCTTC.

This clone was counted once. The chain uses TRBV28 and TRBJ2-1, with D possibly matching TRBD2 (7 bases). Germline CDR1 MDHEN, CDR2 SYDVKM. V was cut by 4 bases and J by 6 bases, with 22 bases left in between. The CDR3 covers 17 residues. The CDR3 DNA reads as TGTGCCAGCAGTTCCACCTCGTTGCGGGGGCCTCGCAATGAGCAGTTCTTC. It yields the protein CASSSTSLRGPRNEQFF.

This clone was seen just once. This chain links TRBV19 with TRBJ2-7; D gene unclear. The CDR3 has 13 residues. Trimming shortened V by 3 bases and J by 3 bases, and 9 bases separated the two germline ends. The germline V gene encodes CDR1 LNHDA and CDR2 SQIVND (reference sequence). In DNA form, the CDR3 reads TGTGCCAGTAGTATGGGGAACCTCTACGAGCAGTACTTC. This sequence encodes CASSMGNLYEQYF.

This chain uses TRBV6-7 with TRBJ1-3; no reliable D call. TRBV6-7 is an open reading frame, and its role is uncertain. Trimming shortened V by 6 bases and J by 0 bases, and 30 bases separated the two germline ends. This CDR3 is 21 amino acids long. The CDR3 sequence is CASRYYIYRATPQSSGNTIYF. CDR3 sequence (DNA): TGTGCCAGCAGATATTACATCTATAGGGCTACTCCCCAGAGCTCTGGAAACACCATATATTTT.

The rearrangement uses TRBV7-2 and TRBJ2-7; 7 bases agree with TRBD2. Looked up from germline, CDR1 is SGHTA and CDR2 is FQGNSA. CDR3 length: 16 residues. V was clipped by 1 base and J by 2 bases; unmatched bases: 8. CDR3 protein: CASSLGRAGTTYEQYF. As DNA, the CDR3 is TGTGCCAGCAGCTTAGGTCGAGCGGGGACTACCTACGAGCAGTACTTC.

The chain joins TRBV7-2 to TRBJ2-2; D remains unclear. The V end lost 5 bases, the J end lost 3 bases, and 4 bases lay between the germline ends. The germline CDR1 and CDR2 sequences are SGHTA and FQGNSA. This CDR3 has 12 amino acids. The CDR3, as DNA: TGTGCCAGCAGCCCCCACACCGGGGAGCTGTTTTTT. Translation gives CASSPHTGELFF.

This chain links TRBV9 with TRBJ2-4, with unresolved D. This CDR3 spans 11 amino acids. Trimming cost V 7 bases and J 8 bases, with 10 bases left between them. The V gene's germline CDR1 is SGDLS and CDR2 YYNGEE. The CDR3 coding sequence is TGTGCCAGCGCGGACCGGGACATTCAGTACTTC. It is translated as CASADRDIQYF. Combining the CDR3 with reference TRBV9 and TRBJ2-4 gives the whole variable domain DSGVTQTPKHLITATGQRVTLRCSPRSGDLSVYWYQQSLDQGLQFLIQYYNGEERAKGNILERFSAQQFPDLHSELNLSSLELGDSALYFCASADRDIQYFGAGTRLSVL.

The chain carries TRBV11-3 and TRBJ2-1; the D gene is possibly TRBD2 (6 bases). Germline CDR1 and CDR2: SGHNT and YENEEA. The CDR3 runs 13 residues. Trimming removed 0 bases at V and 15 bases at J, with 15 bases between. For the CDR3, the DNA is TGTGCCAGCAGCTTAGATCAGACTAGACCCCCGTTCTTC. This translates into CASSLDQTRPPFF.

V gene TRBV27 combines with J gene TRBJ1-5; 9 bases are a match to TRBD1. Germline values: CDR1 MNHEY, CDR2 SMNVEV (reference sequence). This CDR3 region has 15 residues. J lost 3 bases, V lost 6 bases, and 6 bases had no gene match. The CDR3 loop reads CASRPGQGSNQPQHF. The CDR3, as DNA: TGTGCCAGCAGACCGGGACAGGGTTCCAATCAGCCCCAGCATTTT.

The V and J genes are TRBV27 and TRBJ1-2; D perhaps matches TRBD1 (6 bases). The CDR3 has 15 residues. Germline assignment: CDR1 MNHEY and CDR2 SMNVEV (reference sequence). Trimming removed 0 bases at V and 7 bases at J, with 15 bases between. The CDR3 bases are TGTGCCAGCAGTTTATCTGCGGGGGCAATAGGTGGCTACACCTTC. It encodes CASSLSAGAIGGYTF.

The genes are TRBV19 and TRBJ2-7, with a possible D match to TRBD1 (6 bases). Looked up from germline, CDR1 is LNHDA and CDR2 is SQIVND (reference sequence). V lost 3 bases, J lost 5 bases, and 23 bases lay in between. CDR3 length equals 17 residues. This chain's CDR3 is CASSIGQGRWNLHEQYF. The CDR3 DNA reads TGTGCCAGTAGTATCGGGCAGGGGCGCTGGAATCTCCACGAGCAGTACTTC.

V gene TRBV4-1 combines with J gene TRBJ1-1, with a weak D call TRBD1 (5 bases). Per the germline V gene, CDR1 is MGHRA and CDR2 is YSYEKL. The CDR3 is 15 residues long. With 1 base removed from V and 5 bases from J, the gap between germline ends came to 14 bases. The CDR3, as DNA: TGCGCCAGCAGCCAAGCCCCTGGGGGGGAGACTGAAGCTTTCTTT. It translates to CASSQAPGGETEAFF.

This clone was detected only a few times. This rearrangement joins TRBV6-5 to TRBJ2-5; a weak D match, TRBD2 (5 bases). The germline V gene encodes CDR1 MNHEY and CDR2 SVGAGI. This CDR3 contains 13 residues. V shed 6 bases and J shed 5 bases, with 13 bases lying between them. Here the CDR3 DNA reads TGTGCCAGCAGCTATCCTAGCTGGGAGACCCAGTACTTC. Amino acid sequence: CASSYPSWETQYF.